The next 27 T cell receptor beta chains were all read from a single sample in a study of T cell repertoires in cytomegalovirus infection. From the reads, TCRdb called clonotypes with MiXCR, one entry per CDR3 protein. Of over 100,000 distinct CDR3 sequences in the sample, 25% to 35% are singletons; the top ten hold roughly 77%. No antigen is known for these receptors. The source material was CD8+ T cells from cultured PBMCs, sampled from culture after CMV antigen stimulation. These receptor sequences come from a human donor in good health (CMV status not recorded). Some clones in this sample may be carry-over from other donors' samples.

This sequence joins TRBV15 and TRBJ2-5; 9 bases map to TRBD2. Unmatched junction bases numbered 7, after V lost 0 bases and J lost 5 bases. This CDR3 has 16 residues. The germline gives CDR1 LNHNV, CDR2 YYDKDF (reference sequence). The CDR3 reads CATSRDELAGGETQYF. The CDR3 coding sequence is TGTGCCACCAGCAGAGATGAATTGGCGGGAGGGGAGACCCAGTACTTC.

This clonotype turned up a few times. The chain has TRBV5-1 and TRBJ2-7; perhaps TRBD1 as D (5 bases). Germline V CDR1 and CDR2: SGHRS, YFSETQ. The CDR3 totals 14 residues. Trimming pared 0 bases from V and 4 bases from J, leaving 11 bases between. The CDR3 bases are TGCGCCAGCAGCTTGGCCGCGGACACTTACGAGCAGTACTTC. Encoded protein: CASSLAADTYEQYF. Drawing the rest from reference TRBV5-1 and TRBJ2-7, the complete variable domain is KAGVTQTPRYLIKTRGQQVTLSCSPISGHRSVSWYQQTPGQGLQFLFEYFSETQRNKGNFPGRFSGRQFSNSRSEMNVSTLELGDSALYLCASSLAADTYEQYFGPGTRLTVT.

A few counts support this clonotype. This rearrangement joins TRBV6-5 to TRBJ2-5, with D possibly being TRBD1 (6 bases). V shed 0 bases and J shed 3 bases, with 14 bases lying between them. The CDR3 is 16 residues long. Looked up from germline, CDR1 is MNHEY and CDR2 is SVGAGI. The CDR3 here is CASSYSFAPGEETQYF. CDR3 coding DNA: TGTGCCAGCAGTTACTCGTTCGCCCCAGGGGAAGAGACCCAGTACTTC.

The genes are TRBV5-6 and TRBJ2-7, with D possibly being TRBD1 (6 bases). Germline values: CDR1 SGHDT, CDR2 YYEEEE. The CDR3 extends over 15 amino acids. The V end was cut by 3 bases, the J end by 5 bases, with 18 bases between. This CDR3 reads CASSSLRGGRNEQYF. In DNA form, the CDR3 reads TGTGCCAGCAGCTCCCTCCGAGGGGGAAGGAACGAGCAGTACTTC.

This clonotype occurred many times. The rearrangement links TRBV12-3 or TRBV12-4 to TRBJ1-1; D gene uncertain. Trimming cost V 6 bases and J 0 bases, with 8 bases left between them. The CDR3 is 13 residues long. CDR3 in amino acids: CASRQFMNTEAFF. In DNA form, the CDR3 reads TGTGCCAGCAGACAGTTCATGAACACTGAAGCTTTCTTT.

In its sample, this clonotype was seen a few times. The chain joins TRBV3-1 to TRBJ1-3, with a weak D call TRBD1 (6 bases). Trimming stripped 1 base from V and 3 bases from J, with 7 bases between. The CDR3 contains 14 residues. Germline assignment: CDR1 LGHDT and CDR2 YNNKEL (reference sequence). The CDR3 nucleotides read TGTGCCAGCAGCCAAGTGGACAGTGGAAACACCATATATTTT. Translation: CASSQVDSGNTIYF. The entire variable domain, with the rest obtained from reference TRBV3-1 and TRBJ1-3, is as follows: DTAVSQTPKYLVTQMGNDKSIKCEQNLGHDTMYWYKQDSKKFLKIMFSYNNKELIINETVPNRFSPKSPDKAHLNLHINSLELGDSAVYFCASSQVDSGNTIYFGEGSWLTVV.

This clonotype was seen a handful of times. The chain uses TRBV2 and TRBJ2-7; D unresolved. V shed 6 bases and J shed 5 bases, with 8 bases lying between them. Germline V CDR1 and CDR2: SNHLY, FYNNEI. The CDR3 contains 11 residues. The CDR3 nucleotides read TGTGCCAGCAGGGGCGGAAACGAGCAGTACTTC. It yields the protein CASRGGNEQYF.

This clonotype was counted only a few times. The gene calls are TRBV19 and TRBJ1-5; no clear D gene. V gave up 2 bases and J gave up 0 bases, with 14 bases separating them. In germline, CDR1 is LNHDA, CDR2 SQIVND (reference sequence). CDR3 length: 17 amino acids. The CDR3, as DNA: TGTGCCAGTAGTATATTCCTTGCCAGTTATAGCAATCAGCCCCAGCATTTT. Its translation is CASSIFLASYSNQPQHF.

This clonotype was seen only a few times. The chain joins TRBV4-1 to TRBJ2-7, with D unresolved. Per the germline V gene, CDR1 is MGHRA and CDR2 is YSYEKL. CDR3 length equals 16 residues. Trimming left V 4 bases short and J 0 bases short, with 16 bases between. The CDR3 nucleotides are TGCGCCAGCAGCCCGGGCCGTGGACCGAACTCCTACGAGCAGTACTTC. Translation: CASSPGRGPNSYEQYF.

This clonotype turned up a few times. This chain connects TRBV7-6 to TRBJ2-2; D is perhaps TRBD2 (6 bases). This CDR3 contains 15 residues. Germline values: CDR1 SGHVS, CDR2 FNYEAQ. Trimming took off 2 bases at V and 4 bases at J, with 11 bases between the two ends. The CDR3 protein is CASSLKDGSTGELFF. DNA of the CDR3: TGTGCCAGCAGCTTAAAGGACGGGAGCACCGGGGAGCTGTTTTTT.

This clonotype appeared many times. This chain's CDR3 is CASSLLNTEAFF. As DNA, the CDR3 is TGTGCCAGCAGCTTATTGAACACTGAAGCTTTCTTT. The chain uses TRBV12-3 or TRBV12-4 and TRBJ1-1; no clear D. This CDR3 has 12 amino acids. Trimming pared 6 bases from V and 0 bases from J, leaving 5 bases between.

This clonotype showed up just a few times. CDR3 region: CASSPVGQATLGYTF. The CDR3 bases are TGTGCCAGCAGCCCCGTTGGACAGGCAACCTTGGGCTACACCTTC. The chain employs TRBV28 and TRBJ1-2, with 7 bases that match TRBD1. The CDR3 totals 15 residues. CDR1 and CDR2 from the germline V gene are MDHEN and SYDVKM. V trimming: 6 bases; J trimming: 8 bases; junction bases outside the gene matches: 15.

In its sample, this clonotype was seen many times. This chain uses TRBV7-2 with TRBJ2-7, with D perhaps matching TRBD1 or TRBD2 (5 bases each). The length of the CDR3 is 18 residues. Deletions cut 1 base from V and 4 bases from J, with 23 bases between. Germline V gene sequence: CDR1 SGHTA, CDR2 FQGNSA. The CDR3 reads CASSLVSGTYTPLYEQYF. In DNA form, the CDR3 reads TGTGCCAGCAGCTTAGTTTCCGGGACCTATACTCCCTTATACGAGCAGTACTTC.

There are many counts of this clonotype. The chain uses TRBV7-9 and TRBJ1-1; D not resolved. The CDR3 extends over 12 amino acids. Germline V gives CDR1 SEHNR, CDR2 FQNEAQ (reference sequence). Trimming removed 6 bases at V and 5 bases at J, with 10 bases between. The CDR3 DNA reads TGTGCCAGCAGATTGGGAGGGACTGAAGCTTTCTTT. The encoded protein is CASRLGGTEAFF.

This clonotype was seen ten or more times. J is TRBJ2-1 and V is TRBV7-2; D is possibly TRBD2 (7 bases). Germline lookup yields CDR1 SGHTA and CDR2 FQGNSA. This CDR3 contains 14 residues. V shed 7 bases and J shed 6 bases, with 16 bases lying between them. In nucleotides, the CDR3 is TGTGCCAGCACCGAAGAGGGGGGGCTCAATGAGCAGTTCTTC. Amino acid sequence: CASTEEGGLNEQFF.

This clonotype appeared a few times. This rearrangement joins TRBV11-2 to TRBJ1-4; 7 positions match TRBD1. The J segment lost 5 bases and the V segment lost 2 bases, leaving 8 bases of the junction unmatched. CDR3 length: 16 amino acids. Germline V gene lookup returns CDR1 SGHAT and CDR2 FQNNGV. CDR3 residues: CASSLNRQGWNEKLFF. The CDR3 coding sequence is TGTGCCAGCAGCTTAAATCGACAGGGTTGGAATGAAAAACTGTTTTTT.

V is TRBV20-1 and J is TRBJ2-7; 9 nucleotides match TRBD2. The CDR3 consists of 15 residues. The junction had 6 bases not matched to a gene; V was cut back by 3 bases and J by 0 bases. The germline V gene encodes CDR1 DFQATT and CDR2 SNEGSKA (reference sequence). As DNA, the CDR3 is TGCAGTGCTAGGTTTGCGGGGGGGCCCTCCTACGAGCAGTACTTC. Its translation: CSARFAGGPSYEQYF.

On this clonotype itself: Given a much more abundant clone one base away, this may be a read error. The rearrangement uses TRBV7-6 and TRBJ2-1; D may match TRBD1 or TRBD2 (6 bases each). CDR3 size: 15 residues. Trimming removed 0 bases at V and 9 bases at J, with 15 bases between. The germline gives CDR1 SGHVS, CDR2 FNYEAQ. The CDR3 spells CASSLAGGHPSEQFF. The CDR3, as DNA: TGTGCCAGCAGCTTAGCTGGGGGGCACCCTAGTGAGCAGTTCTTC.

This clonotype appeared many times. This chain connects TRBV7-6 to TRBJ1-1; the match to TRBD1 covers 7 bases. The CDR3 totals 15 residues. The trim removed 4 bases at V and 0 bases at J, leaving 5 bases unmatched. Germline V gene lookup returns CDR1 SGHVS and CDR2 FNYEAQ. The CDR3 bases are TGTGCCAGCAGCTCGCAACAGGGGCTGAACACTGAAGCTTTCTTT. Amino acid sequence: CASSSQQGLNTEAFF. Full variable domain (rest looked up from reference TRBV7-6 and TRBJ1-1): GAGVSQSPRYKVTKRGQDVALRCDPISGHVSLYWYRQALGQGPEFLTYFNYEAQQDKSGLPNDRFSAERPEGSISTLTIQRTEQRDSAMYRCASSSQQGLNTEAFFGQGTRLTVV.

This clonotype was seen a few times. The chain carries TRBV20-1 and TRBJ2-5; D unresolved. Germline CDR1 is DFQATT and CDR2 is SNEGSKA (reference sequence). The V and J ends lost 6 bases and 2 bases respectively, with 10 bases between them. The CDR3 is made up of 12 amino acids. CDR3 sequence reads: CSAGPAQETQYF. CDR3 nucleotides: TGCAGTGCAGGACCGGCTCAAGAGACCCAGTACTTC.

There are many counts of this clonotype. This sequence joins TRBV27 and TRBJ1-2; no definite D call. Germline V gene lookup returns CDR1 MNHEY and CDR2 SMNVEV (reference sequence). This CDR3 spans 13 amino acids. The V and J ends lost 6 bases and 0 bases respectively, with 8 bases between them. CDR3 in DNA: TGTGCCAGCAGCCTAGACCCTAACTATGGCTACACCTTC. Its translation: CASSLDPNYGYTF.

The V call is TRBV28, the J call TRBJ2-5, with 12 bases lining up with TRBD2. Germline-derived CDR1 and CDR2 are MDHEN and SYDVKM. The CDR3 spans 14 residues. J gave up 5 bases and V 9 bases, and 7 bases lay outside the gene matches. CDR3 residues: CASGLAGGQETQYF. Written as DNA, the CDR3 is TGTGCCAGTGGCCTAGCGGGGGGGCAGGAGACCCAGTACTTC.

V and J are TRBV6-1 and TRBJ2-1; D gene ambiguous. Trimming took off 1 base at V and 7 bases at J, with 11 bases between the two ends. The germline gives CDR1 MNHNS, CDR2 SASEGT. The CDR3 totals 14 residues. CDR3 region: CASSEETRWNEQFF. The CDR3 DNA reads TGTGCCAGCAGTGAAGAGACACGGTGGAATGAGCAGTTCTTC.

This clonotype was observed a handful of times. This chain links TRBV11-3 with TRBJ1-1; D ambiguous. From germline, CDR1 is SGHNT and CDR2 YENEEA. This CDR3 region has 13 residues. The V and J ends lost 2 bases and 5 bases respectively, with 9 bases between them. CDR3 sequence reads: CASSLTGVTEAFF. As DNA, the CDR3 is TGTGCCAGCAGCTTAACCGGGGTGACTGAAGCTTTCTTT.

This clonotype was detected many times. This chain links TRBV7-2 with TRBJ2-5, with D possibly being TRBD1 (6 bases). The CDR3 is 15 residues long. The V end lost 1 base, the J end lost 4 bases, and 13 bases lay between the germline ends. The germline V gene has CDR1 SGHTA and CDR2 FQGNSA. For the CDR3, the DNA is TGTGCCAGCAGCTTAGGAGGGGCAGGGGCAGAGACCCAGTACTTC. Its protein product is CASSLGGAGAETQYF.

This chain joins TRBV7-6 and TRBJ2-1, with 8 bases lining up with TRBD2. The V gene end was trimmed by 5 bases and the J gene end by 2 bases; junction bases not matched to a gene: 8. Germline V gives CDR1 SGHVS, CDR2 FNYEAQ. This CDR3 is built from 16 residues. The CDR3 DNA reads TGTGCCAGCAGCGCGCCGGGGGGGCCCCCCTACAATGAGCAGTTCTTC. As protein: CASSAPGGPPYNEQFF.

This rearrangement joins TRBV2 to TRBJ2-7, with TRBD1 as a possible D gene (6 bases). The DNA end lines up better with TRBJ2-4; the J call may be wrong. Per germline, CDR1 SNHLY and CDR2 FYNNEI. The CDR3 has 14 residues. The CDR3 DNA reads as TGTGCCAGCTTCCCGGGACAAGGGGTTCCCATTCAGTACTTC. It translates to CASFPGQGVPIQYF.